The 24 T cell receptor beta chains reported below all come from one sample, sequenced in a study of blood T cell repertoires in COVID-19. Sequencing used immunoSEQ multiplex PCR; TCRdb keeps in-frame clones, though not all of them. Here the sample spans 50,000 to 70,000 clones, about 87% being singletons. Material for sequencing was peripheral blood. These receptors originate from a human donor with active COVID-19. The donor label of this sample is uncertain.

The chain recombines TRBV21-1 with TRBJ2-2; the table's D call, TRBD1, was not checked against the DNA. TRBV21-1 is assigned pseudogene status. The CDR3 is 18 amino acids. DNA of the CDR3: TGTGCCAGCAGCACCTCCTGTAGACGAGGGGGTAACACCGGGGAGCTGTTTTTT. Amino acids: CASSTSCRRGGNTGELFF.

V and J are TRBV2 and TRBJ1-4; D possibly corresponds to TRBD1 (5 bases). The length of the CDR3 is 14 residues. The germline gives CDR1 SNHLY, CDR2 FYNNEI. Trimming cost V 6 bases and J 8 bases, with 16 bases left between them. The CDR3, as DNA: TGTGCCAGCAGCGACGGGACGGGGGAAGAAAAACTGTTTTTT. Translating it yields CASSDGTGEEKLFF.

The V call is TRBV19, the J call TRBJ2-1; TRBD1 matches 8 bases. The J segment lost 14 bases and the V segment lost 4 bases, leaving 13 bases of the junction unmatched. Looked up from germline, CDR1 is LNHDA and CDR2 is SQIVND (reference sequence). CDR3 size: 14 residues. Here the CDR3 reads CASSTRTGFSIEFF. In DNA form, the CDR3 reads TGTGCCAGTAGTACAAGGACAGGGTTCTCAATAGAGTTCTTC.

The chain uses TRBV11-3 and TRBJ1-1, with 8 bases fitting TRBD1. Germline V CDR1 and CDR2: SGHNT, YENEEA. V lost 1 base, J lost 4 bases, and 5 bases stayed unmatched. The CDR3 covers 15 residues. For the CDR3, the DNA is TGTGCCAGCAGCTTAGTGGGAGGACAGGGCACTGAAGCTTTCTTT. It translates to CASSLVGGQGTEAFF.

As for this clone: One junction end disagrees with the germline gene, perhaps due to a read error. The rearrangement joins TRBV7-3 to TRBJ2-2; TRBD2 matches 10 bases. CDR1 SGHTA and CDR2 FQGTGA come from the germline V gene. The CDR3 sequence is 15 residues long. The CDR3 loop reads CACSPAGGSTGELFF. The CDR3 DNA follows: TGTGCCTGCAGCCCAGCGGGAGGGTCCACCGGGGAGCTGTTTTTT.

This sequence joins TRBV21-1 and TRBJ2-7; no DNA check was done on the table's D call, TRBD2. TRBV21-1 is marked as a pseudogene. The CDR3 is made up of 16 amino acids. The CDR3 loop reads CASSKGLAARSYEQYF. The DNA for the CDR3 is TGTGCCAGCAGCAAGGGACTAGCGGCCCGGTCCTACGAGCAGTACTTC.

This clone was observed a single time. This chain connects TRBV11-2 to TRBJ2-3, with D perhaps matching TRBD2 (5 bases). CDR3 length: 13 residues. The germline V gene encodes CDR1 SGHAT and CDR2 FQNNGV. Trimming removed 5 bases from V and 4 bases from J, with 10 bases in between. CDR3 region: CASSPGLPDTQYF. Written as DNA, the CDR3 is TGTGCCAGCAGCCCCGGACTTCCAGATACGCAGTATTTT.

The V gene is TRBV14, the J gene TRBJ1-5; D might be TRBD1 (6 bases). The germline gives CDR1 SGHDN, CDR2 FVKESK. The CDR3 runs to 15 residues. V was pared by 8 bases and J by 0 bases, with 14 bases between. CDR3 residues: CASAWTANSNQPQHF. The CDR3 DNA reads as TGTGCCAGCGCGTGGACAGCGAATAGCAATCAGCCCCAGCATTTT.

The chain links TRBV5-1 to TRBJ1-1; D is unclear. The CDR3 has 13 amino acids. The germline gives CDR1 SGHRS, CDR2 YFSETQ. Between the trimmed V and J ends, which lost 3 bases and 1 base, there was a span of 7 bases. In nucleotides, the CDR3 is TGCGCCAGCAGCTCAAACACGAACACTGAAGCTTTCTTT. Protein: CASSSNTNTEAFF.

The V and J genes are TRBV5-6 and TRBJ1-6, with a tentative D call TRBD1 (6 bases). The V gene lost 4 bases and the J gene lost 8 bases, with 13 bases spanning the gap. This CDR3 has 14 residues. Germline V gene sequence: CDR1 SGHDT, CDR2 YYEEEE. In DNA form, the CDR3 reads TGTGCCAGCAGCCTCAGGGGTTTTTATTCACCCCTCCACTTT. Translation gives CASSLRGFYSPLHF.

The chain combines TRBV7-2 with TRBJ1-2, with TRBD1 as a possible D gene (6 bases). The CDR3 has 15 residues. Germline values: CDR1 SGHTA, CDR2 FQGNSA. V shed 6 bases and J shed 5 bases, with 19 bases lying between them. The CDR3 nucleotides are TGTGCCAGCAGTTTACCTTGGGACAAATTATATGGCTACACCTTC. Its protein is CASSLPWDKLYGYTF. The complete variable domain, with remaining parts taken from reference TRBV7-2 and TRBJ1-2, reads GAGVSQSPSNKVTEKGKDVELRCDPISGHTALYWYRQSLGQGLEFLIYFQGNSAPDKSGLPSDRFSAERTGGSVSTLTIQRTQQEDSAVYLCASSLPWDKLYGYTFGSGTRLTVV.

This chain uses TRBV6-5 with TRBJ2-1, with D maybe TRBD1 (6 bases). The germline gives CDR1 MNHEY, CDR2 SVGAGI. This CDR3 contains 15 residues. The ends were cut back, 6 bases at V and 6 bases at J, with 18 bases in the middle. The CDR3: CASRTGTKVPNEQFF. CDR3 bases: TGTGCCAGCAGAACAGGGACCAAAGTCCCCAATGAGCAGTTCTTC.

This chain joins TRBV28 and TRBJ2-7; 11 nucleotides match TRBD2. V shed 5 bases, J shed 3 bases, and the junction held 15 bases outside the gene matches. Germline V gene sequence: CDR1 MDHEN, CDR2 SYDVKM. The length of the CDR3 is 18 residues. This CDR3 reads CASSGSLGTSGRIYEQYF. The CDR3 DNA sequence: TGTGCCAGCAGTGGCTCGCTCGGTACTAGCGGGAGAATCTACGAGCAGTACTTC.

This chain uses TRBV9 with TRBJ1-1; 7 bases are shared with TRBD1. There are 14 residues in the CDR3. V shed 4 bases, J shed 8 bases, and the junction held 11 bases outside the gene matches. The V gene's germline CDR1 is SGDLS and CDR2 YYNGEE. CDR3 protein: CASSSGQPDIEAFF. For the CDR3, the DNA is TGTGCCAGCAGCTCGGGACAGCCCGATATCGAAGCTTTCTTT.

The CDR3, as DNA: TGTGCCAGCAGTGAAGGGCAGAAGAACTCCTACGAGCAGTACTTC. Its translation is CASSEGQKNSYEQYF. The rearrangement links TRBV6-1 to TRBJ2-7; D not certain. Per germline, CDR1 MNHNS and CDR2 SASEGT. The CDR3 has 15 amino acids. Trimming took 1 base from V and 0 from J, leaving 10 bases between them.

The chain couples TRBV7-2 to TRBJ2-3; D call uncertain. The CDR3 covers 12 residues. From germline, CDR1 is SGHTA and CDR2 FQGNSA. With 3 bases removed from V and 4 bases from J, the gap between germline ends came to 5 bases. The CDR3 DNA is TGTGCCAGCAGCTTCTCTTCAGATACGCAGTATTTT. It encodes CASSFSSDTQYF.

This clone was counted once. The V gene is TRBV6-1, the J gene TRBJ2-2; no clear D gene. The CDR3 is 15 amino acids. The V gene lost 3 bases and the J gene lost 1 base, with 9 bases spanning the gap. From germline, CDR1 is MNHNS and CDR2 SASEGT. The DNA of the CDR3 is TGTGCCAGCAGTGACCAGTCAAGGAACACCGGGGAGCTGTTTTTT. Translating gives CASSDQSRNTGELFF.

This chain uses TRBV11-3 with TRBJ2-5; 7 nucleotides align to TRBD1. V was clipped by 5 bases and J by 6 bases; unmatched bases: 18. There are 17 residues in the CDR3. The germline V gene has CDR1 SGHNT and CDR2 YENEEA. The CDR3 region is CASSPRARTGGGQTQYF. Here the CDR3 DNA reads TGTGCCAGCAGCCCGCGAGCTAGGACAGGCGGTGGGCAGACCCAGTACTTC.

The chain carries TRBV5-1 and TRBJ2-3; 12 bases map to TRBD2. The germline V gene encodes CDR1 SGHRS and CDR2 YFSETQ. The CDR3 runs to 16 residues. J was trimmed by 5 bases and V by 4 bases; bases with no gene match: 8. The CDR3 sequence is CASSLSSGRVVDTQYF. CDR3 in DNA: TGCGCCAGCAGCCTCTCTAGCGGGAGGGTGGTAGATACGCAGTATTTT.

This chain uses TRBV5-1 with TRBJ1-2; perhaps TRBD1 as D (5 bases). The CDR3 has 15 amino acids. Looked up from germline, CDR1 is SGHRS and CDR2 is YFSETQ. Trimming took 1 base from V and 1 from J, leaving 11 bases between them. The CDR3 DNA reads as TGCGCCAGCAGCTTGTTCGACAGCCTTAACTATGGCTACACCTTC. Protein: CASSLFDSLNYGYTF. The complete variable domain, with remaining parts taken from reference TRBV5-1 and TRBJ1-2, reads KAGVTQTPRYLIKTRGQQVTLSCSPISGHRSVSWYQQTPGQGLQFLFEYFSETQRNKGNFPGRFSGRQFSNSRSEMNVSTLELGDSALYLCASSLFDSLNYGYTFGSGTRLTVV.

The rearrangement uses TRBV5-1 and TRBJ1-5, with a tentative D call TRBD1 (6 bases). V was cut by 2 bases and J by 4 bases, with 7 bases left in between. The germline gives CDR1 SGHRS, CDR2 YFSETQ. The CDR3 spans 13 residues. CDR3 nucleotides: TGCGCCAGCAGCTTACAGGGAAATCAGCCCCAGCATTTT. This codes for CASSLQGNQPQHF.

This chain uses TRBV14 with TRBJ2-7; 9 bases map to TRBD2. The CDR3 spans 16 residues. Germline assignment: CDR1 SGHDN and CDR2 FVKESK. J gave up 4 bases and V 0 bases, and 7 bases lay outside the gene matches. The CDR3 sequence is CASSQEGIAGEYEQYF. CDR3 DNA sequence: TGTGCCAGCAGCCAAGAGGGGATAGCGGGGGAGTACGAGCAGTACTTC.

This chain uses TRBV6-5 with TRBJ2-3; a possible D gene is TRBD2 (6 bases). The V end was cut by 10 bases, the J end by 2 bases, with 16 bases between. Germline CDR1 reads MNHEY; CDR2 reads SVGAGI. CDR3 size: 14 residues. The CDR3 sequence: CATNPSVLTDTQYF. DNA for the CDR3: TGTGCCACCAACCCTAGCGTTCTCACAGATACGCAGTATTTT.

The chain has TRBV18 and TRBJ1-1; 12 bases agree with TRBD1. The V and J ends lost 3 bases and 4 bases, in that order; junction bases with no gene match: 0. There are 14 residues in the CDR3. Germline values: CDR1 KGHSH, CDR2 LQKENI. The CDR3 loop is CASSPGQGATEAFF. DNA for the CDR3: TGTGCCAGCTCACCGGGACAGGGGGCCACTGAAGCTTTCTTT.